This TCR beta chain was sequenced in a study of T cell repertoires in cytomegalovirus infection. TCRdb ran MiXCR on the reads and lists one entry per CDR3 protein. The profile shows approximately 220,000 distinct CDR3 sequences, about 39% of them singletons. Notes on this clonotype: No antigen is known for it.

V dropped 4 bases and J dropped 0 bases, with 10 bases sitting between them. In germline, CDR1 is SEHNR, CDR2 FQNEAQ (reference sequence). The CDR3 consists of 15 residues. The chain carries TRBV7-9 and TRBJ2-1; D is unclear. The sequence derives from a human donor in good health (CMV status not recorded). Some clones in this sample may be carry-over from other donors' samples. Sample: CD8+ T cells from cultured PBMCs, taken from culture after CMV antigen stimulation. CDR3 in DNA: TGTGCCAGCAGCTCCTCGGAAAACTCCTACAATGAGCAGTTCTTC. Protein: CASSSSENSYNEQFF.